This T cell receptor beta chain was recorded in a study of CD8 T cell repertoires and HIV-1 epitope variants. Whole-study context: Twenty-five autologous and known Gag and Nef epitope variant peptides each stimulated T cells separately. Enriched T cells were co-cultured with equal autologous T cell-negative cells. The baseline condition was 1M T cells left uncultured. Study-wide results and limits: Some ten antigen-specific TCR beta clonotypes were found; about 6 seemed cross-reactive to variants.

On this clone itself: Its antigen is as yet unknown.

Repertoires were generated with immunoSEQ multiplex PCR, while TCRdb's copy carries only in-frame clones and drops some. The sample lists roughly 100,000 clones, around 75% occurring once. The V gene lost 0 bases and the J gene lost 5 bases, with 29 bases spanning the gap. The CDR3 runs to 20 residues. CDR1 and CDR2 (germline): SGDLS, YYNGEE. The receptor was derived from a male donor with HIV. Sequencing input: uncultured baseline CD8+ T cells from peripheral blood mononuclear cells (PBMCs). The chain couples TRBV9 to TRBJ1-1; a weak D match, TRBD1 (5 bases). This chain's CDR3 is CASSVGSPRGWGLLGTEAFF. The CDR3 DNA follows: TGTGCCAGCAGCGTAGGGTCCCCTCGGGGCTGGGGACTCTTGGGTACTGAAGCTTTCTTT.